The entry that follows covers one T cell receptor beta chain sequence. Antigen specificity is unknown. The same CDR3 can be traced to other DNA sequences in this sample. Here immunoSEQ multiplex PCR was the method, and the copy in TCRdb shows in-frame clones only, minus some. The data hold more than 150,000 clones, with 65% to 80% observed a single time. These data come from a study of shared clonotypes between healthy human individuals. The study, taken as a whole, reports: Several donors showed sharing of approximately 5% of naive CD4 clonotypes.

Germline V gene data show CDR1 as PRHDT and CDR2 as FYEKMQ (reference sequence). CDR3 length equals 14 residues. V lost 0 bases to trimming and J lost 14 bases; unmatched junction nucleotides: 10. Every donor was a Caucasian adult from Nashville, Tennessee. The V call is TRBV13, the J call TRBJ2-1; 7 bases line up with TRBD2. Sequencing was performed on memory CD4+ T cells sorted from blood. Subset given: CD45RA-negative fraction. The clonotype comes from a man in his thirties or forties in good health. CDR3 protein: CASSLGASGGRKFF. The CDR3 DNA sequence: TGTGCCAGCAGCTTAGGTGCTAGCGGAGGGAGGAAGTTCTTC. The whole variable domain, filled in from reference TRBV13 and TRBJ2-1, reads AAGVIQSPRHLIKEKRETATLKCYPIPRHDTVYWYQQGPGQDPQFLISFYEKMQSDKGSIPDRFSAQQFSDYHSELNMSSLELGDSALYFCASSLGASGGRKFFGPGTRLTVL.